In this sample, the clone carrying this T cell receptor beta chain turned up many times. Its antigen is unknown. The sample is drawn from a study of T cells after yellow fever vaccination. Study-wide findings and caveats: Shared CD4/CD8 clonotypes were a small share, likely from convergent recombination. Booster samples showed a return of most primary-vaccination clones (approximately 96% CD4, 80% to 90% CD8).

This CDR3 contains 19 residues. V shed 1 base, J shed 2 bases, and the junction held 15 bases outside the gene matches. CDR1 and CDR2 from the germline V gene are SGHRS and YFSETQ. Conversion of TCR transcripts into cDNA relied on 5'RACE template switching, which added a universal primer site and UMIs. TCRdb ran MiXCR on the 5' RACE reads and lists one entry per CDR3 protein. This table has 120,000 or so distinct CDR3 sequences, about 8.4% appearing once. The sequence was collected from a man younger than 30 who received the YFV17D yellow fever vaccine. Source: CD8+ T cells sorted from PBMCs, taken on the day of the yellow fever booster vaccination. The chain links TRBV5-1 to TRBJ1-2, with TRBD1 identical over 9 bases. The CDR3 nucleotides read TGCGCCAGCAGCTTGACCGGGACAGGGACGTATACGACAAACTATGGCTACACCTTC. Translation: CASSLTGTGTYTTNYGYTF.